This is a list of T cell receptor beta chains from one sample in a study of T-cell memory formation after mild COVID-19. TCRdb ran MiXCR on the 5' RACE reads and lists one entry per CDR3 protein. The table has around 30,000 distinct CDR3 sequences, roughly 12% seen once. The sample comprised PBMCs or a T cell subset sorted from them (not recorded which). The source is an adult woman who had mild COVID-19 (a few samples of this study predate the infection). Cell type and time point are not known. CDR3s include the opening cysteine and the closing phenylalanine or tryptophan. A D gene is named only where the DNA matches it firmly. The size of a clone is reported for some rows only, either as once, few or many, or as a class for expanded clones.

TRBJ2-7 | NA | many | TRBV5-1 | CASSPGGAYEQYF | TGCGCCAGCAGCCCAGGGGGGGCCTACGAGCAGTACTTC
TRBJ2-1 | NA | many | TRBV5-1 | CASSLSGHTSEQFF | TGCGCCAGCAGCTTGAGTGGACACACATCTGAGCAGTTCTTC
TRBJ1-5 | NA | many | TRBV6-2/TRBV6-3 | CASSIDGSNQPQHF | TGTGCCAGCAGTATCGACGGGAGCAATCAGCCCCAGCATTTT
TRBJ2-7 | TRBD2 | many | TRBV5-6 | CASSLDGSGVSWNEQYF | TGTGCCAGCAGCTTGGATGGTAGCGGGGTGTCGTGGAACGAGCAGTACTTC
TRBJ1-5 | NA | many | TRBV9 | CASSVGHRDNQPQHF | TGTGCCAGCAGCGTAGGTCACAGGGACAATCAGCCCCAGCATTTT
TRBJ2-4 | TRBD2 | many | TRBV12-3/TRBV12-4 | CASSGLAMNIQYF | TGTGCCAGCAGCGGACTAGCTATGAACATTCAGTACTTC
TRBJ2-3 | NA | many | TRBV29-1 | CSVEEPPRDTQYF | TGCAGCGTTGAGGAACCACCTAGGGATACGCAGTATTTT
TRBJ1-6 | TRBD1 | many | TRBV20-1 | CSASPQGADNSPLHF | TGCAGTGCTAGTCCACAGGGGGCGGATAATTCACCCCTCCACTTT
TRBJ1-2 | TRBD1 | many | TRBV7-8 | CASSTWTGEGNYGYTF | TGTGCCAGCAGCACATGGACAGGGGAGGGGAACTATGGCTACACCTTC
TRBJ1-2 | NA | many | TRBV2 | CASRVRQWIWGYTF | TGTGCCAGCAGGGTTAGGCAGTGGATATGGGGCTACACCTTC
TRBJ1-1 | TRBD1 | many | TRBV6-2/TRBV6-3 | CASSYGQGGNTEAFF | TGTGCCAGCAGTTATGGGCAGGGGGGGAACACTGAAGCTTTCTTT
TRBJ1-2 | NA | many | TRBV4-1 | CASSQLIGNGYTF | TGCGCCAGCAGCCAACTCATCGGGAATGGCTACACCTTC
TRBJ2-1 | NA | many | TRBV19 | CASSAQGSGTYNEQFF | TGTGCCAGTAGTGCGCAGGGGTCAGGGACCTACAATGAGCAGTTCTTC
TRBJ1-6 | NA | many | TRBV27 | CASSFLGRGSSYNSPLHF | TGTGCCAGCAGTTTCCTTGGTCGGGGTAGCTCCTATAATTCACCCCTCCACTTT
TRBJ1-1 | NA | many | TRBV4-2 | CASSQAGTKAEAFF | TGTGCCAGCAGCCAAGCGGGGACTAAGGCTGAAGCTTTCTTT
TRBJ2-6 | NA | many | TRBV5-5 | CASSPTGSGANVLTF | TGTGCCAGCAGCCCTACAGGCTCTGGGGCCAACGTCCTGACTTTC
TRBJ1-2 | NA | many | TRBV9 | CASSVGQSNYGYTF | TGTGCCAGCAGCGTAGGGCAGTCAAACTATGGCTACACCTTC
TRBJ2-3 | NA | many | TRBV4-1 | CASSRGLLLEADTQYF | TGCGCCAGCAGCCGGGGACTCCTACTGGAGGCAGATACGCAGTATTTT
TRBJ1-2 | TRBD1 | many | TRBV12-3/TRBV12-4 | CASSRTGGRYGYTF | TGTGCCAGCAGCAGGACAGGGGGCCGCTATGGCTACACCTTC
TRBJ1-3 | NA | many | TRBV12-3/TRBV12-4 | CASSSPEGAGNTIYF | TGTGCCAGCAGTTCCCCTGAGGGGGCTGGAAACACCATATATTTT
TRBJ2-1 | NA | many | TRBV3-1 | CASSQDVSLGGNEQFF | TGTGCCAGCAGCCAAGATGTAAGCCTGGGGGGCAATGAGCAGTTCTTC
TRBJ1-2 | NA | many | TRBV19 | CASSHRSNYGYTF | TGTGCCAGTTCTCACAGGTCTAACTATGGCTACACCTTC
TRBJ2-1 | NA | many | TRBV24-1 | CATSDADRDRGHEQFF | TGTGCCACCAGTGATGCGGACCGGGACCGCGGGCATGAGCAGTTCTTC
TRBJ2-3 | NA | few | TRBV6-5 | CASSYSNADTQYF | TGTGCCAGCAGTTACTCGAATGCAGATACGCAGTATTTT
TRBJ1-3 | NA | many | TRBV28 | CASSSPASSGNTIYF | TGTGCCAGCAGTTCCCCAGCTAGCTCTGGAAACACCATATATTTT
TRBJ1-5 | TRBD1 | NA | TRBV6-2/TRBV6-3 | CASRTQGAGDQPQHF | TGTGCCAGCAGAACCCAGGGGGCGGGGGATCAGCCCCAGCATTTT
TRBJ2-2 | NA | many | TRBV4-2 | CASSQEFPPYDGELFF | TGTGCCAGCAGCCAAGAATTCCCCCCATATGACGGGGAGCTGTTTTTT
TRBJ2-1 | TRBD1 | many | TRBV25-1 | CASSTGGGRSYNEQFF | TGTGCCAGCAGTACAGGGGGCGGCAGGTCCTACAATGAGCAGTTCTTC